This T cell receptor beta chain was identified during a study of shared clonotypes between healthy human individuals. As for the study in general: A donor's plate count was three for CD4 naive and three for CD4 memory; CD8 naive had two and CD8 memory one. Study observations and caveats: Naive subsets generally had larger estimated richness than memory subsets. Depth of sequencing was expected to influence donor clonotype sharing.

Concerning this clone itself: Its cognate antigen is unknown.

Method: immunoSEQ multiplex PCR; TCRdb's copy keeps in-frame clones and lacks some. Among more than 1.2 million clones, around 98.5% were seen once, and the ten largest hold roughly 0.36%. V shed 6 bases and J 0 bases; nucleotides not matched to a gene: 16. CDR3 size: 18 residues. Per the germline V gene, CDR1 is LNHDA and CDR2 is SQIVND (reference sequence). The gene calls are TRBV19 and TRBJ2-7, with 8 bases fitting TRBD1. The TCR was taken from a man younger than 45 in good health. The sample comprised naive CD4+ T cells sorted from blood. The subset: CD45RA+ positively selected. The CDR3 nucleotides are TGTGCCAGTAGGATTGGACAGGGAACCACCCCAAGCTCCTACGAGCAGTACTTC. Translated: CASRIGQGTTPSSYEQYF.